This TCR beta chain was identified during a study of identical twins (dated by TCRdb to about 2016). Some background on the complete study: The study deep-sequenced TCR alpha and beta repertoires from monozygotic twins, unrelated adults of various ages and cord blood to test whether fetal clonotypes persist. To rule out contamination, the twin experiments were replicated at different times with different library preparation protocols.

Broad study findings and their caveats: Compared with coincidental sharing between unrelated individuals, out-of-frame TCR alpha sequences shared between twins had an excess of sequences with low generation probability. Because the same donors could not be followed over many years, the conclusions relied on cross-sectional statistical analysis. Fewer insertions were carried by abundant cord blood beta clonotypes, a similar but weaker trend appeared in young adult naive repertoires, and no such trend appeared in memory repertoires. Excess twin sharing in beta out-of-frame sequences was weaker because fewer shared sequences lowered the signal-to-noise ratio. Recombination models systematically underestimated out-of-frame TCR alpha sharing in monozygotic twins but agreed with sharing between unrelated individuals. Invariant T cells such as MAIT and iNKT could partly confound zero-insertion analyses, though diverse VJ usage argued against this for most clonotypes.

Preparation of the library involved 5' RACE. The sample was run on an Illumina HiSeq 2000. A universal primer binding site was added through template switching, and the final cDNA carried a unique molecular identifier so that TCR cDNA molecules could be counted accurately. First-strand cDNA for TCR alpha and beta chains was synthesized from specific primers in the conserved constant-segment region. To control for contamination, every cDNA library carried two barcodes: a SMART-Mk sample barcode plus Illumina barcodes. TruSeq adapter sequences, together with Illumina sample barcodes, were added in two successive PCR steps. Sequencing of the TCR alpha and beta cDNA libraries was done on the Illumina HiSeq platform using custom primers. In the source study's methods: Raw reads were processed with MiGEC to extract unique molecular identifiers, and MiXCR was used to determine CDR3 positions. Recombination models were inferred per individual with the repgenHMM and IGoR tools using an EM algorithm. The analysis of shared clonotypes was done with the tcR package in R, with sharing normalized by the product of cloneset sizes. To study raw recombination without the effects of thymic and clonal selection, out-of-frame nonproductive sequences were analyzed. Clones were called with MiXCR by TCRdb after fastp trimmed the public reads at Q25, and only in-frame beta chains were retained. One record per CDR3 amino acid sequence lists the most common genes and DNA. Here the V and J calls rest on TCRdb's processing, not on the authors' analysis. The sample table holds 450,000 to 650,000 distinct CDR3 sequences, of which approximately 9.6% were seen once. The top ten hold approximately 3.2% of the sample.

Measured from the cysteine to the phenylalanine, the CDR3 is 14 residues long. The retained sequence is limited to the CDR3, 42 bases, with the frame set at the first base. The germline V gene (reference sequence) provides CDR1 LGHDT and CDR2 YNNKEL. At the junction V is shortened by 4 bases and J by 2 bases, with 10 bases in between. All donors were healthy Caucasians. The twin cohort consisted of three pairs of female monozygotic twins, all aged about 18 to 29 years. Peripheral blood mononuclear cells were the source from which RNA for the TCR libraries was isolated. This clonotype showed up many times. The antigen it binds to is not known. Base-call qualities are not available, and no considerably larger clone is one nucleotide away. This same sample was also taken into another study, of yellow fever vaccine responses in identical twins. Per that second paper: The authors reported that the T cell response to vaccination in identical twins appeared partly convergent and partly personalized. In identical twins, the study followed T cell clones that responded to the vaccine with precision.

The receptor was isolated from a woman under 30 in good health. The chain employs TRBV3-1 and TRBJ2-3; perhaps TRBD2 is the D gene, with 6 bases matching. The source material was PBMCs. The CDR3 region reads CASSRRGDTDTQYF. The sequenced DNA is TGTGCCAGCAGCCGCCGCGGGGACACAGATACGCAGTATTTT.